The clone carrying this T cell receptor beta chain was counted only a few times. These data come from a study of neurological immune-mediated disorders. Trimming removed 5 bases from V and 0 bases from J; junction bases left unmatched: 13. CDR1 is LNHNV, CDR2 YYDKDF, per germline (reference sequence). This CDR3 region has 18 residues. The unsorted libraries originated from 2 million PBMCs kept at -80 C. A 10-nucleotide random UMI tagged transcripts in template-switch 5'RACE cDNA synthesis. One entry per CDR3 protein, called by TCRdb with MiXCR from the 5' RACE reads. In the table there are 55,000 to 65,000 distinct CDR3 sequences, about 12% of which are singletons.

The source is a woman aged 55-70 years with HTLV-1-associated myelopathy (HAM/TSP). Material: PBMCs. This chain joins TRBV15 and TRBJ2-3; 8 bases align to TRBD1. In DNA, the CDR3 is TGTGCCACCAGCGGTCCACGCAGGGGGCGCATCAGCACAGATACGCAGTATTTT. Translated, it gives CATSGPRRGRISTDTQYF. The complete variable domain, with remaining parts taken from reference TRBV15 and TRBJ2-3, reads DAMVIQNPRYQVTQFGKPVTLSCSQTLNHNVMYWYQQKSSQAPKLLFHYYDKDFNNEADTPDNFQSRRPNTSFCFLDIRSPGLGDTAMYLCATSGPRRGRISTDTQYFGPGTRLTVL.